This is a list of T cell receptor beta chains from one sample in a study of shared clonotypes between healthy human individuals. Clones were read by immunoSEQ multiplex PCR, and TCRdb kept only the in-frame ones, dropping some. In the table there are under 600,000 clones, 95% to 98% of which are singletons. Sequences were obtained from naive CD8+ T cells sorted from blood. These receptor sequences come from a man aged 30 to 39 in good health. The CDR3 runs from the conserved cysteine through the conserved F or W. A D gene is named only where the DNA matches it firmly. Only part of the rows carry a size: once, few, many, or a class if the clone is expanded.

CDR3 DNA: TGTGCCAGCAGTTTAAGGACAGCCAACACTGAAGCTTTCTTT; CDR3 protein: CASSLRTANTEAFF; clone size: -; D gene: -; J gene: TRBJ1-1; V gene: TRBV28
CDR3 DNA: TGTGCCAGCACCCCATCTATGAACACTGAAGCTTTCTTT; CDR3 protein: CASTPSMNTEAFF; clone size: -; D gene: -; J gene: TRBJ1-1; V gene: TRBV11-2
CDR3 DNA: TGTGCCACCAGCAGACAGGGGGCAACCGGGGAGCTGTTTTTT; CDR3 protein: CATSRQGATGELFF; clone size: -; D gene: TRBD1; J gene: TRBJ2-2; V gene: TRBV15
CDR3 DNA: TGTGCCAGCAAGGGGGCCTCCTACGAGCAGTACTTC; CDR3 protein: CASKGASYEQYF; clone size: few; D gene: TRBD1; J gene: TRBJ2-7; V gene: TRBV6-5
CDR3 DNA: TGTGCCAGCAGCTCCCCCCTCGGTTTGGGTTCAGAGACCCAGTACTTC; CDR3 protein: CASSSPLGLGSETQYF; clone size: -; D gene: -; J gene: TRBJ2-5; V gene: TRBV7-9
CDR3 DNA: TGTGCCAGCAGCGCTAGTGCCTTCGGGGAGCTGTTTTTT; CDR3 protein: CASSASAFGELFF; clone size: -; D gene: -; J gene: TRBJ2-2; V gene: TRBV7-7
CDR3 DNA: TGTGCCAGCAAGGCAGGGTCGGGACGCTACGAGCAGTACTTC; CDR3 protein: CASKAGSGRYEQYF; clone size: -; D gene: -; J gene: TRBJ2-7; V gene: TRBV28
CDR3 DNA: TGCAGCGTGCTCCTTTTATCCTACGAGCAGTACTTC; CDR3 protein: CSVLLLSYEQYF; clone size: -; D gene: -; J gene: TRBJ2-7; V gene: TRBV29-1
CDR3 DNA: TGTGCCAGCTCCCCGGGACAGGGCAACGAGCAGTACTTC; CDR3 protein: CASSPGQGNEQYF; clone size: -; D gene: TRBD1; J gene: TRBJ2-7; V gene: TRBV19
CDR3 DNA: TGTGCCAGCAGATCCAATAGTGGCACTGAAGCTTTCTTT; CDR3 protein: CASRSNSGTEAFF; clone size: -; D gene: -; J gene: TRBJ1-1; V gene: TRBV7-6
CDR3 DNA: TGTGCCAGCAGGGCCAGGGGGCTCGGCGAAAAACTGTTTTTT; CDR3 protein: CASRARGLGEKLFF; clone size: -; D gene: TRBD1; J gene: TRBJ1-4; V gene: TRBV11-2
CDR3 DNA: TGCGCCAGCAGCTTGCGGGACAGGGCCTACGAGCAGTACTTC; CDR3 protein: CASSLRDRAYEQYF; clone size: -; D gene: TRBD1; J gene: TRBJ2-7; V gene: TRBV5-1
CDR3 DNA: TGTGCCAGCAGTTGGCACAGGGAGAACACTGAAGCTTTCTTT; CDR3 protein: CASSWHRENTEAFF; clone size: -; D gene: -; J gene: TRBJ1-1; V gene: TRBV6-6
CDR3 DNA: TGTGCCAGCAGCGTAGCCGGGGATGGCACCGGGGAGCTGTTTTTT; CDR3 protein: CASSVAGDGTGELFF; clone size: -; D gene: -; J gene: TRBJ2-2; V gene: TRBV9
CDR3 DNA: TGCGCCAGCAGCGCGGGACAGTCGAACACTGAAGCTTTCTTT; CDR3 protein: CASSAGQSNTEAFF; clone size: -; D gene: TRBD1; J gene: TRBJ1-1; V gene: TRBV5-1
CDR3 DNA: TGTGCCAGCAGCGCTACTAGCGGGCATTACAATGAGCAGTTCTTC; CDR3 protein: CASSATSGHYNEQFF; clone size: -; D gene: TRBD2; J gene: TRBJ2-1; V gene: TRBV9
CDR3 DNA: TGTGCCAGCTCACCCATCGGCGGACAGGGGCCGAACATTCAGTACTTC; CDR3 protein: CASSPIGGQGPNIQYF; clone size: once; D gene: TRBD1; J gene: TRBJ2-4; V gene: TRBV18
CDR3 DNA: TGTGCCACCAGCCCCCGGGAAGGGCAGGCCTACGAGCAGTACTTC; CDR3 protein: CATSPREGQAYEQYF; clone size: -; D gene: -; J gene: TRBJ2-7; V gene: TRBV15